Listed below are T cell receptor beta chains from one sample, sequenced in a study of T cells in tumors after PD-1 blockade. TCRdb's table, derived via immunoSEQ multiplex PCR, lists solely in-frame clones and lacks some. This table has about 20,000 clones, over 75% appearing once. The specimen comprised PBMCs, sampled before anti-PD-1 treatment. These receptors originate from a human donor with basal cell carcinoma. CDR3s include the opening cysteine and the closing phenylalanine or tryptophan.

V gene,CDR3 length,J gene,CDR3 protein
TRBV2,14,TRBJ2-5,CASSETSGEETQYF
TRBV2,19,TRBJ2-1,CARCDGGAREGSSYNEQFF
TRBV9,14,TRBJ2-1,CASSVVSSGNEQFF
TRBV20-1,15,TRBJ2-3,CSASEAGGITDTQYF
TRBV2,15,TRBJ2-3,CAGSLSSSSTDTQYF
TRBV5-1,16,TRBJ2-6,CASSTDTSSGANVLTF
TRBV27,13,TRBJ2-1,CATNDAAGNEQFF
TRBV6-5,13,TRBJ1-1,CASSYSKRTEAFF
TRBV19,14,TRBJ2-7,CASSPGGINYEQYF
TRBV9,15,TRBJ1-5,CASSGDGLPNQPQHF
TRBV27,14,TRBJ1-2,CASSLSGRRNGYTF
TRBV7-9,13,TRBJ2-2,CASSPTVPGELFF
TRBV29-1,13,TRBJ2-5,CSVDEGAMETQYF
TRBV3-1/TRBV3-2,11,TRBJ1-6,CASSQDSPLHF
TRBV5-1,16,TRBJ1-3,CASSLGENNSGNTIYF
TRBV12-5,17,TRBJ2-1,CASGLGGTSATYNEQFF
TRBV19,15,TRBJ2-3,CASSIGTGGTDTQYF
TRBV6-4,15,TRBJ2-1,CASSEDPGGYNEQFF
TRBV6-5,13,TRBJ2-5,CASLQGAGETQYF
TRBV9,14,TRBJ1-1,CASSLGTGNTEAFF
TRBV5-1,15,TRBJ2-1,CASSLRGRGLNEQFF
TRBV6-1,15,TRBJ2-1,CASSEFRTGVGGQFF
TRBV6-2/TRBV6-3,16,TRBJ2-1,CASSSHGTSGAGEQFF
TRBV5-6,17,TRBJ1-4,CASSLEADRFSNEKLFF
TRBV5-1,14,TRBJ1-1,CASSLAGWNTEAFF
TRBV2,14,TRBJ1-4,CASSEGLINEKLFF
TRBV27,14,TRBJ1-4,CASMRLATNEKLFF
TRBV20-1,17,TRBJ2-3,CSASGVAGDTSTDTQYF
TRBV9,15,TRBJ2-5,CASSIVGLLQETQYF
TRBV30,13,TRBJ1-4,CAWQGATNEKLFF
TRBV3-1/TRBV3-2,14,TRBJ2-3,CASSRRRGRDTQYF
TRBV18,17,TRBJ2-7,CASSPRGQGVADYEQYF
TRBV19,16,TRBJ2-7,CASSLTSGGPYYEQYF
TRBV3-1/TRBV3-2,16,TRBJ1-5,CASSQMPRGENQPQHF
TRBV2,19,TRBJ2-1,CPTSEGGAGEGSSYNEQFF
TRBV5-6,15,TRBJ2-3,CASSLRGGQSDTQYF
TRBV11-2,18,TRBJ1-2,CASSLDRRLTPSNYGYTF
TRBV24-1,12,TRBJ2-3,CATSDFLEVQYF
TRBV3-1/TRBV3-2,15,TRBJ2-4,CASSLARTGVSIQYF